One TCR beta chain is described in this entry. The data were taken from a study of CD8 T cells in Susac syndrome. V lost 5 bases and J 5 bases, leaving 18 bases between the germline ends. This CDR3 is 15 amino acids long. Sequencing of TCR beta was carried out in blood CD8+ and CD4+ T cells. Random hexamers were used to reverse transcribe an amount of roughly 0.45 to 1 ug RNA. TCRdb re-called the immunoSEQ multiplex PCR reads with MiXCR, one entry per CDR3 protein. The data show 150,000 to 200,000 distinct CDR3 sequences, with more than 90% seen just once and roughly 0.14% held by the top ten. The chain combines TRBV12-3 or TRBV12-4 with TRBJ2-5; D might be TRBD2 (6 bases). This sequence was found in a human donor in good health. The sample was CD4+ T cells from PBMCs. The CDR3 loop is CASSGGVAGWETQYF. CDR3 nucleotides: TGTGCCAGCAGTGGAGGTGTGGCGGGGTGGGAGACCCAGTACTTC.